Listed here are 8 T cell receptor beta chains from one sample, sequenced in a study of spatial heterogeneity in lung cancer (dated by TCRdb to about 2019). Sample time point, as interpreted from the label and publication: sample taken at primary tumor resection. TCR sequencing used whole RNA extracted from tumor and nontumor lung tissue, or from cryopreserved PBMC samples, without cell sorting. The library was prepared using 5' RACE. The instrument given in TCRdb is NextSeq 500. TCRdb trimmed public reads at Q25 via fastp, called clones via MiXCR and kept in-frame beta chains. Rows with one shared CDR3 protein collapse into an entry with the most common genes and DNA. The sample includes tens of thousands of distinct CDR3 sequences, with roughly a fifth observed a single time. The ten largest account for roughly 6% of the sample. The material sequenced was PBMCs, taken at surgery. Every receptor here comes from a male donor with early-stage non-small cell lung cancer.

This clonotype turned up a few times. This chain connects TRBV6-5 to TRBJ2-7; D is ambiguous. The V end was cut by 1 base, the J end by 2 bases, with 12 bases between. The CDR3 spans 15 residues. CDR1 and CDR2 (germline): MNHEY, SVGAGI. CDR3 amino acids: CASSYFLGQPYEQYF. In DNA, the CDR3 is TGTGCCAGCAGTTACTTCCTCGGGCAGCCCTACGAGCAGTACTTC.

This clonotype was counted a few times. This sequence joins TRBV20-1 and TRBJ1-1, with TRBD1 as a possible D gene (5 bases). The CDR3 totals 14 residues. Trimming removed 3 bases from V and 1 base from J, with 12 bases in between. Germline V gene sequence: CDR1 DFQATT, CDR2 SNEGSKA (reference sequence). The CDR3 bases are TGCAGTGCTAGGCTCGGGAGGGGGAACACTGAAGCTTTCTTT. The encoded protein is CSARLGRGNTEAFF.

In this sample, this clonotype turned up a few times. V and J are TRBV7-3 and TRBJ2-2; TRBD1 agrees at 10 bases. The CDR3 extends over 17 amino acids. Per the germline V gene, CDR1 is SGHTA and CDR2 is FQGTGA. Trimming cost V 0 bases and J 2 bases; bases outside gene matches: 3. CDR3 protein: CASSLTRDRGNTGELFF. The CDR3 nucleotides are TGTGCCAGCAGCTTAACGAGGGACAGGGGCAACACCGGGGAGCTGTTTTTT.

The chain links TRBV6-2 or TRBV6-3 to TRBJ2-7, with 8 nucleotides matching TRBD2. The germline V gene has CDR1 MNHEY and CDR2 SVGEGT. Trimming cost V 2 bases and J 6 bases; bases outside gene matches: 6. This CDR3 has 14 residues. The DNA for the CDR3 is TGTGCCAGCAGTTACGGGGGACTAGTATCCGAGCAGTACTTC. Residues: CASSYGGLVSEQYF.

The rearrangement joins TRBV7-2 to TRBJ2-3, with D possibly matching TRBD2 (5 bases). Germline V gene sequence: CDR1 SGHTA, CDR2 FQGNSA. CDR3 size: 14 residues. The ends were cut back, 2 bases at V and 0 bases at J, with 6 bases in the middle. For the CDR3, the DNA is TGTGCCAGCAGCTTACGACTAAGCACAGATACGCAGTATTTT. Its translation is CASSLRLSTDTQYF.

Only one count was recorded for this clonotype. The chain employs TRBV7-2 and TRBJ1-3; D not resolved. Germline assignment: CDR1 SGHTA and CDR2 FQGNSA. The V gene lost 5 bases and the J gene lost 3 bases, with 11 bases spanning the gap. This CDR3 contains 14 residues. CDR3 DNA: TGTGCCAGCAGCCCGACTCTTGTTGGAAACACCATATATTTT. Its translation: CASSPTLVGNTIYF.

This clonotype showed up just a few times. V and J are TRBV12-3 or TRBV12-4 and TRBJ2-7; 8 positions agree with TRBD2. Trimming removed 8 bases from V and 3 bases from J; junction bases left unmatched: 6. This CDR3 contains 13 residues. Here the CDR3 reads CASGLAGHYEQYF. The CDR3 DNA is TGTGCCAGCGGCCTAGCGGGCCACTACGAGCAGTACTTC.

The DNA for the CDR3 is TGTGCCAGCAGGAATGGGGGGGCGACTTACAATGAGCAGTTCTTC. This codes for CASRNGGATYNEQFF. The rearrangement joins TRBV6-2 or TRBV6-3 to TRBJ2-1; a possible D gene is TRBD2 (7 bases). V was cut by 6 bases and J by 4 bases, with 16 bases left in between. The CDR3 sequence is 15 residues long. Per the germline V gene, CDR1 is MNHEY and CDR2 is SVGEGT.